The rows below give T cell receptor beta chains drawn from one sample of a study of cytomegalovirus exposure and HLA in healthy donors. Assay used: immunoSEQ multiplex PCR; TCRdb lists only in-frame clones, some missing. This table has 160,000 or so clones, more than 70% appearing once. Sequencing input: PBMCs. These receptors all come from a young man in good health and CMV-seronegative. Each CDR3 is given with its conserved first and last residue. The D gene is left open where the match is weak.

CDR3nt: TGTGCCAGTACTCCCCCTTGGGCAGGGGGTCTCGCTGAAGCTTTCTTT
CDR3aa: CASTPPWAGGLAEAFF
j_gene: TRBJ1-1
d_gene: TRBD1
v_gene: TRBV19

CDR3nt: TGTGCCACCGACCTGGGACAGGGACTGGGTGGCTACACCTTC
CDR3aa: CATDLGQGLGGYTF
j_gene: TRBJ1-2
d_gene: TRBD1
v_gene: TRBV6-1

CDR3nt: TGTGCCAGCAGCGCCGGACTAGCGGGGACCGAGGAGACCCAGTACTTC
CDR3aa: CASSAGLAGTEETQYF
j_gene: TRBJ2-5
d_gene: TRBD2
v_gene: TRBV9

CDR3nt: TGTGCCAGCAGCCGTACCGGGACTAGTACGGATGAGCAGTTCTTC
CDR3aa: CASSRTGTSTDEQFF
j_gene: TRBJ2-1
d_gene: TRBD2
v_gene: TRBV4-2

CDR3nt: TGTGCCAGCAGCTTAAGTAGCGGGGAGACCCAGTACTTC
CDR3aa: CASSLSSGETQYF
j_gene: TRBJ2-5
d_gene: TRBD2
v_gene: TRBV7-6

CDR3nt: TGTGCCAGCACGGCAGGGGTTTTGAATGAGCAGTTCTTC
CDR3aa: CASTAGVLNEQFF
j_gene: TRBJ2-1
d_gene: -
v_gene: TRBV7-2

CDR3nt: TGTGCCAGCAGCTCCATTAGCGGGGAAGAGACCCAGTACTTC
CDR3aa: CASSSISGEETQYF
j_gene: TRBJ2-5
d_gene: TRBD2
v_gene: TRBV7-6

CDR3nt: TGTGCCTGTACCACAGGAAGGGCTAGCGGGAGCCCAGATACGCAGTATTTT
CDR3aa: CACTTGRASGSPDTQYF
j_gene: TRBJ2-3
d_gene: TRBD2
v_gene: TRBV30

CDR3nt: TGTGCCAGCAGCACCACCGACAGGCACCGAGGATACTTC
CDR3aa: CASSTTDRHRGYF
j_gene: TRBJ2-4
d_gene: -
v_gene: TRBV21-1

CDR3nt: TGTGCCAGCAGTTACGCCGGGACAAGTCAGCCCCAGCATTTT
CDR3aa: CASSYAGTSQPQHF
j_gene: TRBJ1-5
d_gene: -
v_gene: TRBV6-5